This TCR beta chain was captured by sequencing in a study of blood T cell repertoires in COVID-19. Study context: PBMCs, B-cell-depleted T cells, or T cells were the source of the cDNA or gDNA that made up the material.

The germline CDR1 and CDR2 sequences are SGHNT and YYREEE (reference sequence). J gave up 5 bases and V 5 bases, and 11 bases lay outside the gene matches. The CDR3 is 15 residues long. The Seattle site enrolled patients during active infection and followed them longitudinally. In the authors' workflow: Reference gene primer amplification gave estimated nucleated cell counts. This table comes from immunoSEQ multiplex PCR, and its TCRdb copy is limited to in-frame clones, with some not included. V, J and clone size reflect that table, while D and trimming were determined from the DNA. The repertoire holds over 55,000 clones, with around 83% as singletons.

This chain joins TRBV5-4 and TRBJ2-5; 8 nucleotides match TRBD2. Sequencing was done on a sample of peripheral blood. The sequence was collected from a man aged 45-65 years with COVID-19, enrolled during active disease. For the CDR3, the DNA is TGTGCCAGCAGTTTAACAACAGCGGGAGTTGAGACCCAGTACTTC. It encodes CASSLTTAGVETQYF.